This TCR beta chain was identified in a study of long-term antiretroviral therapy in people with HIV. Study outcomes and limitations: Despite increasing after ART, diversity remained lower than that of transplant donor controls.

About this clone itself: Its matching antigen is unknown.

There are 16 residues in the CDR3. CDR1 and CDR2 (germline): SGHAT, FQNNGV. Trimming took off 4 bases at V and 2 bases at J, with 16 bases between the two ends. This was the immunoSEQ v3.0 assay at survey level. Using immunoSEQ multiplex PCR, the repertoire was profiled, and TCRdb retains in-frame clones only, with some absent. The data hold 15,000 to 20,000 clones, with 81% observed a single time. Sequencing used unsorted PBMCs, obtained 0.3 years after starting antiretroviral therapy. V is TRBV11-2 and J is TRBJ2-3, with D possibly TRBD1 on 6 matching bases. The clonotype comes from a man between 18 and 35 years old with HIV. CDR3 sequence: CASSSFLGALTDTQYF. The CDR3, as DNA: TGTGCCAGCAGCTCCTTCCTGGGGGCCCTCACAGATACGCAGTATTTT.